A selection of T cell receptor beta chains follows, all from one sample in a study of T cell repertoires in cytomegalovirus infection. TCRdb called the reads again in MiXCR, with one record for every CDR3 protein. The table records more than 250,000 distinct CDR3 sequences, around 13% of them present only once. The sequenced sample was PBMCs. Receptors originate from a human donor in good health (CMV status not recorded). Some clones in this sample may be carry-over from other donors' samples. Each CDR3 is given with its conserved first and last residue.

J gene | V gene | CDR3 protein
TRBJ2-4 | TRBV12-3/TRBV12-4 | CASSFRDGTKNIQYF
TRBJ2-6 | TRBV7-2 | CASSPRGPGTGAGGANVLTF
TRBJ2-5 | TRBV7-2 | CASSLVLGLAGGGGGTQYF
TRBJ2-1 | TRBV7-9 | CASSLTSDSEQFF
TRBJ1-1 | TRBV28 | CASVTGGRVGAFF
TRBJ2-4 | TRBV7-2 | CASSFRGESIQYF
TRBJ1-2 | TRBV5-5 | CASSLEAFQPSLIGGYTF
TRBJ1-4 | TRBV6-5 | CASSSSGTADEKLFF
TRBJ2-1 | TRBV7-2 | CASRNRLAGANEQFF
TRBJ2-3 | TRBV5-1 | CASSSGTRESDTQYF
TRBJ2-7 | TRBV2 | CASKKDRVLYEQYF
TRBJ2-4 | TRBV4-2 | CASSQAGTTSGNIQYF
TRBJ2-7 | TRBV6-6 | CASSSRQASAEQYF
TRBJ2-7 | TRBV10-3 | CAISPASRTSYEQYF
TRBJ2-6 | TRBV7-2 | CASSRRVAGAISGANVLTF
TRBJ1-5 | TRBV7-9 | CASSPSGASGDQPQHF
TRBJ1-5 | TRBV25-1 | CASSEAGKTQPQHF
TRBJ2-7 | TRBV7-9 | CASSLSGSLSYEQYF
TRBJ2-7 | TRBV27 | CASSKGSGPEQYF
TRBJ2-2 | TRBV3-1 | CASGFLGTGELFF
TRBJ2-7 | TRBV28 | CASSEGRWEQYF
TRBJ1-1 | TRBV4-1 | CASSQTQSFMNTEAFF
TRBJ2-5 | TRBV5-1 | CASSLAWTGETQYF
TRBJ2-2 | TRBV5-1 | CASRPTGTTGELFF
TRBJ2-5 | TRBV12-3/TRBV12-4 | CASSPGTGKTQYF
TRBJ2-7 | TRBV6-5 | CASSYDNGARGQYEQYF
TRBJ2-7 | TRBV19 | CASTTRAHLPYEQYF
TRBJ2-5 | TRBV20-1 | CSAGGQGASGETQYF
TRBJ2-2 | TRBV10-3 | CAIKRGFEDTGELFF
TRBJ1-1 | TRBV7-2 | CASSADRLLRGSTEAFF
TRBJ1-3 | TRBV5-4 | CASSLKGGSSGNTIYF
TRBJ2-1 | TRBV7-3 | CASSRRSNEQFF
TRBJ1-3 | TRBV11-3 | CASSYSGTGGTGNTIYF
TRBJ2-6 | TRBV7-9 | CASSLGVQASGTNVLTF
TRBJ2-1 | TRBV27 | CASTFVRGDEQFF
TRBJ2-2 | TRBV7-9 | CASSFLDRGTGELFF
TRBJ2-4 | TRBV28 | CASTVGTNLLAKNIQYF
TRBJ1-4 | TRBV7-2 | CASSLFGGLSEKLFF
TRBJ2-7 | TRBV10-3 | CAISTPEGVGSYEQYF
TRBJ2-7 | TRBV29-1 | CSVSGSSYEQYF
TRBJ2-2 | TRBV5-1 | CASSREGAPTGELFF
TRBJ2-7 | TRBV20-1 | CSASPRAYEQYF
TRBJ1-2 | TRBV12-3/TRBV12-4 | CASSNRGRAYGYTF